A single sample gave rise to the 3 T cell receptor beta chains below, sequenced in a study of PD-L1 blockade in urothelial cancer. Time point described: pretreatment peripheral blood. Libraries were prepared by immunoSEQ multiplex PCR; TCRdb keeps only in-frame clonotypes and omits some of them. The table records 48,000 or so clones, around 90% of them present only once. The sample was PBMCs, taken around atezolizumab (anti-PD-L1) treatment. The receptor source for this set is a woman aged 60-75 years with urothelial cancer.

The CDR3 region has the DNA TGTGCCAGCAGTCAGACAGGGGGCCTTACGAACTATGGCTACACCTTC. Protein sequence: CASSQTGGLTNYGYTF. J is TRBJ1-2 and V is TRBV28; 10 bases are shared with TRBD1. The CDR3 is 16 residues long. Losses at the gene ends were 5 bases for V and 2 bases for J; bases not matched to a gene: 8. Germline CDR1 MDHEN, CDR2 SYDVKM.

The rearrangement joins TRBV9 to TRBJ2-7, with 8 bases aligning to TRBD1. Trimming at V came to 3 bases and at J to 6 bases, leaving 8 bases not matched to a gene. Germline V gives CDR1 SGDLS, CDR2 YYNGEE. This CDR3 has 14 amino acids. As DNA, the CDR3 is TGTGCCAGCAGCGGACCGGGACAGGTGGGCGAGCAGTACTTC. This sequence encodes CASSGPGQVGEQYF.

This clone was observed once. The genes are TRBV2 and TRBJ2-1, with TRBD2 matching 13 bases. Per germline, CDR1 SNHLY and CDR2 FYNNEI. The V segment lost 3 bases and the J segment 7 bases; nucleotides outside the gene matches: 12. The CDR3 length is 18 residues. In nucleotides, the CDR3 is TGTGCCAGCAGTGATACTTACTACGGACTAGCGGGAGAAAATGAGCAGTTCTTC. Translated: CASSDTYYGLAGENEQFF. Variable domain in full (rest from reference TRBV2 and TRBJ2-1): EPEVTQTPSHQVTQMGQEVILRCVPISNHLYFYWYRQILGQKVEFLVSFYNNEISEKSEIFDDQFSVERPDGSNFTLKIRSTKLEDSAMYFCASSDTYYGLAGENEQFFGPGTRLTVL.